This TCR beta chain was retrieved from a study of CD8 T cells in ankylosing spondylitis. This clonotype occurred a few times. Germline lookup yields CDR1 SEHNR and CDR2 FQNEAQ (reference sequence). There are 14 residues in the CDR3. Trimming removed 7 bases from V and 4 bases from J; junction bases left unmatched: 7. Quantitative 5'-RACE with molecular barcodes generated TCR beta libraries. TCRdb ran MiXCR on the 5' RACE reads and lists one entry per CDR3 protein. This sample has about 340,000 distinct CDR3 sequences, with approximately 14% found just once. The specimen was blood, either unsorted or a sorted T cell fraction (not recorded which). The chain recombines TRBV7-9 with TRBJ2-7; TRBD1 matches at 10 bases. This TCR was recovered from a male donor with ankylosing spondylitis or in good health (not recorded which). DNA for the CDR3: TGTGCCAGCACCTCATGGACAGGGGGGTACGAGCAGTACTTC. This encodes CASTSWTGGYEQYF. Using reference TRBV7-9 and TRBJ2-7 for the parts outside the CDR3, the full variable domain is DTGVSQNPRHKITKRGQNVTFRCDPISEHNRLYWYRQTLGQGPEFLTYFQNEAQLEKSRLLSDRFSAERPKGSFSTLEIQRTEQGDSAMYLCASTSWTGGYEQYFGPGTRLTVT.